This is a list of T cell receptor beta chains from one sample in a study of T cells in Graves' hyperthyroidism and ophthalmopathy. TCRdb redid the calling of the multiplex PCR reads with MiXCR, one entry per CDR3 protein. The sample includes 650,000 to 700,000 distinct CDR3 sequences, roughly 17% of them seen just once. Specimen: blood. The source is a man between 45 and 60 years old with Graves' hyperthyroidism. Both conserved end residues are part of each CDR3. A D gene is named only where the DNA matches it firmly. Clone sizes are given selectively: once, few, many, or a class where the clone is expanded.

clone size	V gene	J gene	CDR3 length	D gene	CDR3 DNA	CDR3 protein
.	TRBV14	TRBJ2-5	15	.	TGTGCCAGCAGCCAAGCACGGGATTCCGAGGAGACCCAGTACTTC	CASSQARDSEETQYF
.	TRBV24-1	TRBJ1-5	15	TRBD1	TGTGCCACCAGTGATGGACAGGGGGCCGATCAGCCCCAGCATTTT	CATSDGQGADQPQHF
.	TRBV6-1	TRBJ2-1	18	TRBD2	TGTGCCAGCAGTCTCACTAGCGGGAGTATCTTTTCCTACAATGAGCAGTTCTTC	CASSLTSGSIFSYNEQFF
.	TRBV6-2/TRBV6-3	TRBJ1-6	14	.	TGTGCCAGCAGTTATGGCAGGGCGAATTCACCCCTCCACTTT	CASSYGRANSPLHF
.	TRBV3-1	TRBJ2-4	14	.	TGTGCCAGCAGCCAAGATCGGACAGAAAACATTCAGTACTTC	CASSQDRTENIQYF
.	TRBV7-2	TRBJ1-4	14	.	TGTGCCAGCAGCTACAGGGAAACTAATGAAAAACTGTTTTTT	CASSYRETNEKLFF
.	TRBV20-1	TRBJ1-2	14	.	TGCAGTGCCCCAGGGGCACCAGGGGATTATGGCTACACCTTC	CSAPGAPGDYGYTF
many	TRBV3-1	TRBJ2-3	15	.	TGTGCCAGCAGCCAAGGTAGCTTCCAGACAGATACGCAGTATTTT	CASSQGSFQTDTQYF
few	TRBV7-2	TRBJ2-2	16	TRBD2	TGTGCCAGCAGCTTAGTGGGGGGGTTGAACACCGGGGAGCTGTTTTTT	CASSLVGGLNTGELFF
many	TRBV27	TRBJ2-5	13	.	TGTGCCAGCAGTTGGGCAGAGGAAGAGACCCAGTACTTC	CASSWAEEETQYF
.	TRBV28	TRBJ1-2	13	.	TGTGCCAGCAGAACCAACTTCCTGGGTGGCTACACCTTC	CASRTNFLGGYTF
many	TRBV28	TRBJ2-7	15	TRBD1	TGTGCCAGCAGTTTTCTGGGGACAGGGTCAAGGGAGCAGTACTTC	CASSFLGTGSREQYF
few	TRBV5-1	TRBJ2-1	16	TRBD2	TGCGCCAGCAGCTCGGCGACTAGCGGGAGGATTCATGAGCAGTTCTTC	CASSSATSGRIHEQFF
many	TRBV14	TRBJ2-3	11	.	TGTGCCAGCAGCCAAGGGGGAGCGCAGTATTTT	CASSQGGAQYF
many	TRBV9	TRBJ1-5	19	.	TGTGCCAGCAGCGTAGCCGTGGCCAGGGATCTGGATAGCAATCAGCCCCAGCATTTT	CASSVAVARDLDSNQPQHF
once	TRBV7-9	TRBJ2-2	16	.	TGTGCCAGCAGCTCGGGTCGTGGGGCGGGTACCGGGGAGCTGTTTTTT	CASSSGRGAGTGELFF
many	TRBV10-3	TRBJ2-3	14	TRBD1	TGTGCCATCAGTTGGGGACAGGGGACAGATACGCAGTATTTT	CAISWGQGTDTQYF
few	TRBV6-5	TRBJ1-1	14	.	TGTGCCAGCAGTTACTCACAGGGAGGCACTGAAGCTTCCTTT	CASSYSQGGTEASF
many	TRBV24-1	TRBJ1-1	14	.	TGTGCCACCAGTGTTACAGACTCCAACACTGAAGCTTTCTTT	CATSVTDSNTEAFF
many	TRBV7-2	TRBJ2-3	13	.	TGTGCCAGCAGCTTAGGGTGGCCAGATACGCAGTATTTT	CASSLGWPDTQYF
many	TRBV27	TRBJ2-4	14	TRBD1	TGTGCCAGCAGTCTTCAGGGGGCCGGGTACATTCAGTACTTC	CASSLQGAGYIQYF
few	TRBV28	TRBJ1-1	13	TRBD1	TGTGCCAGCAGTAAAACCCAGGGGGTTGAAGCTTTCTTT	CASSKTQGVEAFF